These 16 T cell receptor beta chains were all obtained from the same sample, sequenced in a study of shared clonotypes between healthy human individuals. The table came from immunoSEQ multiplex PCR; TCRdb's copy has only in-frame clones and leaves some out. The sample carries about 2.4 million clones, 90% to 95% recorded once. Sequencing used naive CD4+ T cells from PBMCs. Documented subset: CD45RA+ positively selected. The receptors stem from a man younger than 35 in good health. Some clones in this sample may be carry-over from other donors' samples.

Written as DNA, the CDR3 is TGCGCCAGCAGCTTGGGAGACACCATCTCTGGAAACACCATATATTTT. It specifies CASSLGDTISGNTIYF. This chain links TRBV5-1 with TRBJ1-3; D uncertain. The CDR3 spans 16 residues. Trimming cost V 0 bases and J 0 bases, with 10 bases left between them. CDR1 and CDR2 (germline): SGHRS, YFSETQ.

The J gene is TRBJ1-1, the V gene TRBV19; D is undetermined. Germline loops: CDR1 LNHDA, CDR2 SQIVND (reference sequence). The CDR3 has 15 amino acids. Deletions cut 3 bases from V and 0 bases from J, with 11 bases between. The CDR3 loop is CASSISKSMNTEAFF. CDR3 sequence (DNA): TGTGCCAGTAGTATTTCTAAAAGCATGAACACTGAAGCTTTCTTT.

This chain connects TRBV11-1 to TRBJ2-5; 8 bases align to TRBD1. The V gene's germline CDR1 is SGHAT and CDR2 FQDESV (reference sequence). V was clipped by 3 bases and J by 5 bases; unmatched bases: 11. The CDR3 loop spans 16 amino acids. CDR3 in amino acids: CASSFVPGGLAETQYF. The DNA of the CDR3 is TGTGCCAGCAGCTTTGTCCCAGGGGGCCTCGCTGAGACCCAGTACTTC.

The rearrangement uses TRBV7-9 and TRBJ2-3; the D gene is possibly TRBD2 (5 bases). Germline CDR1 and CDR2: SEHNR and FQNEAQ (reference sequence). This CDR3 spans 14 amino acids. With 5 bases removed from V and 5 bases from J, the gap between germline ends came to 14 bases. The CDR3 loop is CASSILGGLDTQYF. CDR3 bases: TGTGCCAGCAGCATCCTAGGCGGGTTAGATACGCAGTATTTT.

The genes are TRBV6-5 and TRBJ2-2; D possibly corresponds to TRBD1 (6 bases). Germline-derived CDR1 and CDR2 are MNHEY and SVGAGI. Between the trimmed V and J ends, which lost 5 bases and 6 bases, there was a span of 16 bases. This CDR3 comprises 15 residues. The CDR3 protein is CASSVQGIWAGELFF. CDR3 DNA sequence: TGTGCCAGCAGTGTACAGGGTATTTGGGCCGGGGAGCTGTTTTTT.

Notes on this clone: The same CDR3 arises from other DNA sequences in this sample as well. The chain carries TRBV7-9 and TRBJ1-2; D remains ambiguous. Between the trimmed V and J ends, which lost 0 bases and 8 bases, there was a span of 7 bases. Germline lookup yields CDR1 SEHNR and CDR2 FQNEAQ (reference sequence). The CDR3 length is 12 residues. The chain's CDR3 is CASSLAEGGYTF. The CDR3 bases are TGTGCCAGCAGCTTAGCGGAAGGCGGCTACACCTTC.

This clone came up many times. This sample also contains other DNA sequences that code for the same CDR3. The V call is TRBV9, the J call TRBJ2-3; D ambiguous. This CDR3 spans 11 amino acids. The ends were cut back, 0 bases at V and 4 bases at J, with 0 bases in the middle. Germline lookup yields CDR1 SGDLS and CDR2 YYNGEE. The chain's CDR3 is CASSVADTQYF. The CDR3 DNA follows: TGTGCCAGCAGCGTAGCAGATACGCAGTATTTT.

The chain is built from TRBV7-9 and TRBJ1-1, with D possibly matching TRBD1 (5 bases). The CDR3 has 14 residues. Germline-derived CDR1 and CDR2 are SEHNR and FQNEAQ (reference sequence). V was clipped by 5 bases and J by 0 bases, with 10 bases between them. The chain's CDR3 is CASSPRALNTEAFF. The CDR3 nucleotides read TGTGCCAGCAGCCCCAGGGCTTTGAACACTGAAGCTTTCTTT. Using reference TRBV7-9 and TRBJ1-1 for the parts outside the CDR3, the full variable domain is DTGVSQNPRHKITKRGQNVTFRCDPISEHNRLYWYRQTLGQGPEFLTYFQNEAQLEKSRLLSDRFSAERPKGSFSTLEIQRTEQGDSAMYLCASSPRALNTEAFFGQGTRLTVV.

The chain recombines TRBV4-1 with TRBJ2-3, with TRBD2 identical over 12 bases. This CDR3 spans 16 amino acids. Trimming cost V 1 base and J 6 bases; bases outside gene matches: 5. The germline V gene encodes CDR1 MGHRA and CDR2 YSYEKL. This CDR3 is CASSQGGLAGPDTQYF. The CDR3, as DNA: TGCGCCAGCAGCCAAGGGGGACTAGCGGGCCCGGATACGCAGTATTTT.

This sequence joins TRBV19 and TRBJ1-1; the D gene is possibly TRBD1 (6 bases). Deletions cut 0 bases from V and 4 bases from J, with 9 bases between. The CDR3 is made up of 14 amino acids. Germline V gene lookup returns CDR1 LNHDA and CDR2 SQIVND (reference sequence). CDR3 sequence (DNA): TGTGCCAGTAGTATAGATGTCAGGGGCACTGAAGCTTTCTTT. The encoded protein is CASSIDVRGTEAFF.

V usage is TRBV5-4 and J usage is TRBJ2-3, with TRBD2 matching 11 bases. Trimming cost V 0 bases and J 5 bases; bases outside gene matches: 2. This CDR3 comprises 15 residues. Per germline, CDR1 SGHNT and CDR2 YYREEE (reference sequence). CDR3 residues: CASSLVGTSGDTQYF. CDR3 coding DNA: TGTGCCAGCAGCTTGGTTGGGACTAGCGGAGATACGCAGTATTTT.

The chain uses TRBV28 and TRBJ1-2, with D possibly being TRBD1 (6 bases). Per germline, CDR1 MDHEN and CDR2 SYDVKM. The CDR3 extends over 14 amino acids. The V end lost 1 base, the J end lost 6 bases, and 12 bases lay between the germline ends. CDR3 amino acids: CASSLSQGSHGYTF. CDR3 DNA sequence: TGTGCCAGCAGTTTATCACAGGGTTCACATGGCTACACCTTC.

CDR3 coding DNA: TGTGCCAGCAGGTTTCTAGCAACTAATGAAAAACTGTTTTTT. Residues: CASRFLATNEKLFF. The genes are TRBV6-6 and TRBJ1-4, with D unclear. CDR3 size: 14 residues. CDR1 MNHNY and CDR2 SVGAGI come from the germline V gene (reference sequence). V shed 6 bases and J shed 0 bases, with 8 bases lying between them.

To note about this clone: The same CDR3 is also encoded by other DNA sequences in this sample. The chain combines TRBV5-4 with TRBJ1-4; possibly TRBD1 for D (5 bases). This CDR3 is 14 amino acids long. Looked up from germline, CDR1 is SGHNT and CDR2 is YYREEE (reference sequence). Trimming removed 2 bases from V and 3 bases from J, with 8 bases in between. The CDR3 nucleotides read TGTGCCAGCAGCTTAAGGGGAGCTAATGAAAAACTGTTTTTT. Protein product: CASSLRGANEKLFF.

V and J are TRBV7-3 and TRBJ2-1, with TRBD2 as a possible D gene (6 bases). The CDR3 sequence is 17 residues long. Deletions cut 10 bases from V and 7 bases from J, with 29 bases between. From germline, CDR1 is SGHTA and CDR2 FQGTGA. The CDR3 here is CAILNPVEGRTLNEQFF. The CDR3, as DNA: TGTGCCATTCTAAACCCCGTGGAGGGCCGAACATTGAATGAGCAGTTCTTC.

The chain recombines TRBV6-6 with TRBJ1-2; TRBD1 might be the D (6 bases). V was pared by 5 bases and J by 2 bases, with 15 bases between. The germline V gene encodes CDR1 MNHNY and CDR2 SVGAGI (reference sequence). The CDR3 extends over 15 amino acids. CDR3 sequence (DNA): TGTGCCAGCAGTAGGGGGTATGGGCCCAACTATGGCTACACCTTC. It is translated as CASSRGYGPNYGYTF.